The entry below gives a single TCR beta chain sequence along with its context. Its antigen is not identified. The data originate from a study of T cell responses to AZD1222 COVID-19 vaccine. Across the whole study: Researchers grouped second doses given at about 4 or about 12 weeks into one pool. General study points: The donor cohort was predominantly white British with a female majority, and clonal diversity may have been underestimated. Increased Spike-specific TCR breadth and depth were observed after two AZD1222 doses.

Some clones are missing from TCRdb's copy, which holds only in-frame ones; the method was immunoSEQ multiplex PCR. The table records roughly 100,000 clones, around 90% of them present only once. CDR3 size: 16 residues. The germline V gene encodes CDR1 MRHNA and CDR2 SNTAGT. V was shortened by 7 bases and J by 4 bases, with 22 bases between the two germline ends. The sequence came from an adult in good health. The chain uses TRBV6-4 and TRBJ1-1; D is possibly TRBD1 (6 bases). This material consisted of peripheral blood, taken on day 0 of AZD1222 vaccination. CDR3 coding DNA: TGTGCCAGCACCCTCACCCGGACAGCTAGGTGCACTGAAGCTTTCTTT. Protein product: CASTLTRTARCTEAFF.